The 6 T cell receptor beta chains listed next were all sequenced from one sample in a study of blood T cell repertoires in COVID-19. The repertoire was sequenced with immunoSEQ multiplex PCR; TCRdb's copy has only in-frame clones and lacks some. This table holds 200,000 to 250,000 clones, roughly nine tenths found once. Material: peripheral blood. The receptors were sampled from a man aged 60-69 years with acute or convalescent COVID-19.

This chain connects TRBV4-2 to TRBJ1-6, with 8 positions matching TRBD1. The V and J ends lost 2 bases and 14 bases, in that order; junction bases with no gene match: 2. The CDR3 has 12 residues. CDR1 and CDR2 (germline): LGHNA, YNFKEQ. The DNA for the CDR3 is TGTGCCAGCAGCCAACTGGGACAGGCCCTCCACTTT. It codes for CASSQLGQALHF.

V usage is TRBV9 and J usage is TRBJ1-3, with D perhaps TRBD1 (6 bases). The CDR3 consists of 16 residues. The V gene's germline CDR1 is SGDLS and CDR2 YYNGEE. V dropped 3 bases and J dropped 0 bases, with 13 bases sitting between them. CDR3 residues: CASSARTARSGNTIYF. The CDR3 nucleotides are TGTGCCAGCAGCGCCCGGACAGCCCGCTCTGGAAACACCATATATTTT.

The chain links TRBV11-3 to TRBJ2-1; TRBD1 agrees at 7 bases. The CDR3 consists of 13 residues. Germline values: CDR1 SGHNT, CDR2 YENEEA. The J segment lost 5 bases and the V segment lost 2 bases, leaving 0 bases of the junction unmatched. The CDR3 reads CASSLTGDNEQFF. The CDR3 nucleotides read TGTGCCAGCAGCTTAACAGGGGACAATGAGCAGTTCTTC. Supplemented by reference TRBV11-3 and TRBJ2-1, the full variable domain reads EAGVVQSPRYKIIEKKQPVAFWCNPISGHNTLYWYLQNLGQGPELLIRYENEEAVDDSQLPKDRFSAERLKGVDSTLKIQPAELGDSAVYLCASSLTGDNEQFFGPGTRLTVL.

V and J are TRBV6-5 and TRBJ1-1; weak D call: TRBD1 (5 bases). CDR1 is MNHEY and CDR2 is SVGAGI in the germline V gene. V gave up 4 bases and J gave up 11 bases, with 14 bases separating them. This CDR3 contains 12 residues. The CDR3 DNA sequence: TGTGCCAGCAGTTTTCGGGAGGGGAGGGCTTTCTTT. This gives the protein CASSFREGRAFF.

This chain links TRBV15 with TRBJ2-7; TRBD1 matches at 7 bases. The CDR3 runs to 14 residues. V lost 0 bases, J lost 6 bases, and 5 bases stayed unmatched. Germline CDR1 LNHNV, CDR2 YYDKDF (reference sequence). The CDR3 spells CATSRDRQGFEQYF. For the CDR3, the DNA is TGTGCCACCAGCAGAGATAGACAGGGCTTCGAGCAGTACTTC.

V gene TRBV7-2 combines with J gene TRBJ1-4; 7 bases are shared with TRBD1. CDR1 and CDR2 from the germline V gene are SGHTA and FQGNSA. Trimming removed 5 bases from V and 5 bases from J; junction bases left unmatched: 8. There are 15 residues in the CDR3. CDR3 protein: CASSLLTGRNEKLFF. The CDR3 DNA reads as TGTGCCAGCAGCCTACTGACAGGGCGCAATGAAAAACTGTTTTTT.